One and the same sample provided the 25 T cell receptor beta chains below, sequenced in a study of T cells after somatic rescue of genetic block. Repertoires were generated with immunoSEQ multiplex PCR, while TCRdb's copy carries only in-frame clones and drops some. In the table there are under 150,000 clones, 75% to 95% of which are singletons. The sequenced material came from peripheral blood mononuclear cells (PBMCs). Source of these receptors: a woman aged 18-35 years.

CDR3 in amino acids: CASRPDRGSSGNQPQHF. CDR3 coding DNA: TGTGCCAGTAGACCCGACAGGGGGTCTTCCGGCAATCAGCCCCAGCATTTT. The J gene is TRBJ1-5, the V gene TRBV19; 9 bases agree with TRBD1. The CDR3 is 17 residues long. V gave up 6 bases and J gave up 2 bases; unmatched junction bases: 11. Germline CDR1 is LNHDA and CDR2 is SQIVND (reference sequence).

The rearrangement uses TRBV4-3 and TRBJ2-5, with 8 bases matching TRBD2. CDR3 length: 15 amino acids. The J segment lost 2 bases and the V segment lost 1 base, leaving 3 bases of the junction unmatched. The V gene's germline CDR1 is LGHNA and CDR2 YSLEER. This CDR3 is CASSQGAGGQETQYF. The CDR3 region has the DNA TGCGCCAGCAGCCAAGGGGCGGGGGGACAAGAGACCCAGTACTTC.

V is TRBV7-2 and J is TRBJ1-2, with D uncertain. Germline values: CDR1 SGHTA, CDR2 FQGNSA. V was trimmed by 2 bases and J by 1 base, leaving 8 bases between them. The CDR3 spans 14 residues. CDR3 DNA: TGTGCCAGCAGCTTACAGCGAATTAACTATGGCTACACCTTC. Translation gives CASSLQRINYGYTF.

A single count supports this clone. The rearrangement links TRBV6-5 to TRBJ2-1; 8 positions match TRBD1. The CDR3 loop spans 15 amino acids. Germline assignment: CDR1 MNHEY and CDR2 SVGAGI. Germline trimming cut 7 bases from V and 6 bases from J; bases unmatched to any gene: 11. The CDR3 nucleotides read TGTGCCAGCACCCTAACAGGGGGGCCGTTCAATGAGCAGTTCTTC. The encoded protein is CASTLTGGPFNEQFF.

The CDR3 DNA is TGCGCCAGCAGCCAAGTGGGGGCAGGGAGGACTGAAAAACTGTTTTTT. Translation gives CASSQVGAGRTEKLFF. The genes are TRBV4-3 and TRBJ1-4; TRBD1 is a possible D gene (6 bases). This CDR3 spans 16 amino acids. Trimming removed 1 base from V and 7 bases from J, with 16 bases in between. Germline CDR1 LGHNA, CDR2 YSLEER.

The rearrangement links TRBV9 to TRBJ2-1; 10 bases line up with TRBD2. Germline V gene sequence: CDR1 SGDLS, CDR2 YYNGEE. The CDR3 covers 17 residues. V was clipped by 0 bases and J by 5 bases; unmatched bases: 8. In nucleotides, the CDR3 is TGTGCCAGCAGCGTAGCGGCTAGCGGGGGTTGGGACAATGAGCAGTTCTTC. Translating it yields CASSVAASGGWDNEQFF.

This clone was detected only once. V usage is TRBV15 and J usage is TRBJ2-7, with TRBD1 matching over 10 bases. Germline V gene lookup returns CDR1 LNHNV and CDR2 YYDKDF (reference sequence). V shed 4 bases, J shed 2 bases, and the junction held 2 bases outside the gene matches. This CDR3 region has 14 residues. This CDR3 reads CATSKDRGPYEQYF. Here the CDR3 DNA reads TGTGCCACCAGCAAAGACAGGGGGCCCTACGAGCAGTACTTC. Combining the CDR3 with reference TRBV15 and TRBJ2-7 gives the whole variable domain DAMVIQNPRYQVTQFGKPVTLSCSQTLNHNVMYWYQQKSSQAPKLLFHYYDKDFNNEADTPDNFQSRRPNTSFCFLDIRSPGLGDTAMYLCATSKDRGPYEQYFGPGTRLTVT.

V and J are TRBV2 and TRBJ2-3; D may match TRBD1 or TRBD2 (6 bases each). V gave up 6 bases and J gave up 5 bases, with 24 bases separating them. CDR3 length equals 17 residues. Germline CDR1 reads SNHLY; CDR2 reads FYNNEI. This CDR3 is CASRALGFGGGGDTQYF. For the CDR3, the DNA is TGTGCCAGCAGGGCCCTCGGGTTCGGAGGGGGTGGAGATACGCAGTATTTT.

J is TRBJ1-1 and V is TRBV7-3; D unresolved. V was shortened by 5 bases and J by 1 base, with 8 bases between the two germline ends. CDR3 length: 13 amino acids. The germline V gene encodes CDR1 SGHTA and CDR2 FQGTGA. The CDR3 loop reads CASSLTPNTEAFF. Here the CDR3 DNA reads TGTGCCAGCAGCCTGACACCGAACACTGAAGCTTTCTTT.

The chain couples TRBV27 to TRBJ2-1; 11 bases are shared with TRBD2. V shed 2 bases, J shed 7 bases, and the junction held 10 bases outside the gene matches. The V gene's germline CDR1 is MNHEY and CDR2 SMNVEV (reference sequence). The CDR3 has 17 amino acids. The CDR3: CASSLGLAGGMRNEQFF. The CDR3 DNA is TGTGCCAGCAGTTTAGGGCTAGCGGGGGGTATGCGAAATGAGCAGTTCTTC.

The genes are TRBV7-2 and TRBJ1-2; 9 bases align to TRBD1. V dropped 3 bases and J dropped 8; count of bases not matched to a gene: 16. Germline assignment: CDR1 SGHTA and CDR2 FQGNSA. CDR3 length equals 17 residues. CDR3 in amino acids: CASSLRQGDLDTRGYTF. In DNA form, the CDR3 reads TGTGCCAGCAGCTTGAGACAGGGGGACCTCGACACTCGGGGCTACACCTTC. The whole variable domain, filled in from reference TRBV7-2 and TRBJ1-2, reads GAGVSQSPSNKVTEKGKDVELRCDPISGHTALYWYRQSLGQGLEFLIYFQGNSAPDKSGLPSDRFSAERTGGSVSTLTIQRTQQEDSAVYLCASSLRQGDLDTRGYTFGSGTRLTVV.

The rearrangement uses TRBV7-2 and TRBJ2-3; 11 nucleotides align to TRBD2. The CDR3 is 16 residues long. Losses at the gene ends were 5 bases for V and 0 bases for J; bases not matched to a gene: 4. CDR1 is SGHTA, CDR2 FQGNSA, per germline. CDR3 sequence reads: CASSGRLAGSTDTQYF. The CDR3 bases are TGTGCCAGCAGCGGCAGACTAGCGGGGAGCACAGATACGCAGTATTTT.

The chain is built from TRBV7-2 and TRBJ1-2; possible D gene TRBD1, 5 bases. Looked up from germline, CDR1 is SGHTA and CDR2 is FQGNSA. Trimming removed 6 bases from V and 6 bases from J, with 17 bases in between. The CDR3 is 14 amino acids. Written as DNA, the CDR3 is TGTGCCAGCAGTCTTATCCGGGGGAACCATGGCTACACCTTC. This codes for CASSLIRGNHGYTF.

The chain combines TRBV2 with TRBJ1-1; no clear D. Germline values: CDR1 SNHLY, CDR2 FYNNEI. V lost 7 bases, J lost 4 bases, and 13 bases lay in between. The CDR3 sequence is 13 residues long. DNA for the CDR3: TGTGCCAGCAAAGTAGCCGAGGGCACTGAAGCTTTCTTT. This sequence encodes CASKVAEGTEAFF.

The V and J genes are TRBV29-1 and TRBJ1-2; D gene unclear. V lost 2 bases to trimming and J lost 2 bases, with 9 bases between them. The CDR3 has 13 amino acids. Germline lookup yields CDR1 SQVTM and CDR2 ANQGSEA. DNA for the CDR3: TGCAGCGTTGAACGTGGCCGCAACTATGGCTACACCTTC. This sequence encodes CSVERGRNYGYTF.

Comment on this clone: Other DNA sequences in the sample encode the same CDR3. This chain connects TRBV9 to TRBJ2-2; 8 positions match TRBD2. V shed 0 bases, J shed 1 base, and the junction held 2 bases outside the gene matches. The germline CDR1 and CDR2 sequences are SGDLS and YYNGEE. This CDR3 has 16 amino acids. CDR3: CASSVGLAGNTGELFF. In DNA, the CDR3 is TGTGCCAGCAGCGTAGGTCTAGCGGGGAACACCGGGGAGCTGTTTTTT.

The chain couples TRBV9 to TRBJ2-3; 10 bases align to TRBD1. Unmatched junction bases numbered 3, after V lost 4 bases and J lost 4 bases. This CDR3 spans 14 amino acids. Germline V gene sequence: CDR1 SGDLS, CDR2 YYNGEE. The CDR3 bases are TGTGCCAGCAGCCCGGGACAGGGGTCAGATACGCAGTATTTT. Translating it yields CASSPGQGSDTQYF.

This clone has more than one count but fewer than ten. The gene calls are TRBV18 and TRBJ1-2; perhaps TRBD1 as D (6 bases). The CDR3 is 14 residues long. Per the germline V gene, CDR1 is KGHSH and CDR2 is LQKENI. Trimming shortened V by 2 bases and J by 3 bases, and 10 bases separated the two germline ends. CDR3 nucleotide sequence: TGTGCCAGCTCACCATCGACAGGCGACTATGGCTACACCTTC. Protein: CASSPSTGDYGYTF.

The chain couples TRBV18 to TRBJ2-7, with 13 positions matching TRBD2. The CDR3 loop spans 15 amino acids. Germline V gene lookup returns CDR1 KGHSH and CDR2 LQKENI. Trimming took 3 bases from V and 3 from J; bases not matched to a gene: 2. For the CDR3, the DNA is TGTGCCAGCTCACCTCGGACTAGCGGGGGCTACGAGCAGTACTTC. Residues: CASSPRTSGGYEQYF.

This clone was seen only a few times. V usage is TRBV2 and J usage is TRBJ1-4; 7 bases line up with TRBD1. The germline CDR1 and CDR2 sequences are SNHLY and FYNNEI. This CDR3 spans 14 amino acids. The V gene end was trimmed by 7 bases and the J gene end by 8 bases; junction bases not matched to a gene: 10. CDR3 in amino acids: CASTKDRSGEKLFF. CDR3 bases: TGTGCCAGCACCAAGGACAGGAGTGGGGAAAAACTGTTTTTT.

The chain links TRBV4-3 to TRBJ1-2; a possible D gene is TRBD1 (5 bases). The germline V and J ends were trimmed by 0 bases and 8 bases, with 13 bases remaining between them. Germline CDR1 LGHNA, CDR2 YSLEER. CDR3 length: 14 residues. The CDR3 loop is CASSQETRGRGYTF. CDR3 sequence (DNA): TGCGCCAGCAGCCAAGAGACGAGGGGCCGGGGCTACACCTTC.

V and J are TRBV7-3 and TRBJ1-6; 7 bases are shared with TRBD1. CDR3 length equals 15 residues. Germline loops: CDR1 SGHTA, CDR2 FQGTGA. V was clipped by 6 bases and J by 7 bases; unmatched bases: 9. Here the CDR3 DNA reads TGTGCCAGCAGGGCTACAGGGGCGGGCAATTCACCCCTCCACTTT. Its translation: CASRATGAGNSPLHF.

The chain links TRBV2 to TRBJ1-5; weak D call: TRBD1 (6 bases). The CDR3 has 15 residues. The V gene lost 5 bases and the J gene lost 6 bases, with 17 bases spanning the gap. Germline CDR1 and CDR2: SNHLY and FYNNEI. In nucleotides, the CDR3 is TGTGCCAGCAGTCCCGGGACAATGGGAGGTCAGCCCCAGCATTTT. Amino acids: CASSPGTMGGQPQHF.

The table lists this clone with a count of one. The chain employs TRBV11-2 and TRBJ2-3; 7 positions agree with TRBD1. The CDR3 runs to 16 residues. The germline V gene encodes CDR1 SGHAT and CDR2 FQNNGV. Trimming took 1 base from V and 6 from J; bases not matched to a gene: 10. CDR3 residues: CASSLGTGQLTDTQYF. CDR3 coding DNA: TGTGCCAGCAGCTTAGGGACGGGACAGCTTACCGATACGCAGTATTTT. Complete variable domain (other parts from reference TRBV11-2 and TRBJ2-3): EAGVAQSPRYKIIEKRQSVAFWCNPISGHATLYWYQQILGQGPKLLIQFQNNGVVDDSQLPKDRFSAERLKGVDSTLKIQPAKLEDSAVYLCASSLGTGQLTDTQYFGPGTRLTVL.

CDR3 bases: TGTGCCAGTAGTCGACAGGGAAATTCACCCCTCCACTTT. Translating it yields CASSRQGNSPLHF. The V call is TRBV19, the J call TRBJ1-6; 7 bases match TRBD1. Germline CDR1 LNHDA, CDR2 SQIVND (reference sequence). The CDR3 spans 13 residues. J was trimmed by 7 bases and V by 5 bases; bases with no gene match: 2.